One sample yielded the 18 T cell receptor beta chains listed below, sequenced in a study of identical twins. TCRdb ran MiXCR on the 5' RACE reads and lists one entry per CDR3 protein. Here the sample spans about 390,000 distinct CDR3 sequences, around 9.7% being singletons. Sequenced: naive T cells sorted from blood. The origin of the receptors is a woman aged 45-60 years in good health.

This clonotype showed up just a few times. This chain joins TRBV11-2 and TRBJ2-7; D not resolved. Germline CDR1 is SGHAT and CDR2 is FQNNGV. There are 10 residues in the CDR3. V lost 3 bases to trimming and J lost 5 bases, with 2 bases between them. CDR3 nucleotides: TGTGCCAGCAGCTTTGACGAGCAGTACGTC. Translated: CASSFDEQYV.

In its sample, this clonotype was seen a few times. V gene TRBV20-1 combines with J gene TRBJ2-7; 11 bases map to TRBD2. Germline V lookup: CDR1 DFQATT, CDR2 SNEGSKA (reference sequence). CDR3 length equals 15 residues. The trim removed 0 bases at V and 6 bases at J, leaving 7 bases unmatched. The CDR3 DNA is TGCAGTGCTAGAGATTGGACTAGCGGGTGGTCCGAGCAGTACTTC. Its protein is CSARDWTSGWSEQYF.

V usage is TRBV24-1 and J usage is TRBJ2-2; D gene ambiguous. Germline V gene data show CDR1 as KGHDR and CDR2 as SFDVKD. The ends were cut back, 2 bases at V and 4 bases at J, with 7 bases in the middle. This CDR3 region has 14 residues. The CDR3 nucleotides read TGTGCCACCAGTGATTGGTGGACCACCGGGGAGCTGTTTTTT. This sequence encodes CATSDWWTTGELFF.

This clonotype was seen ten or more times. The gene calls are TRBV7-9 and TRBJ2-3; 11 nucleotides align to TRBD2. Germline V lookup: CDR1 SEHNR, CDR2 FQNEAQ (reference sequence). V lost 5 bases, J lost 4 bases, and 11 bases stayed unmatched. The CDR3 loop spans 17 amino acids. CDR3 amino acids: CASSPHPTSGRADTQYF. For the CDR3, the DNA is TGTGCCAGCAGCCCGCACCCTACTAGCGGGAGAGCAGATACGCAGTATTTT.

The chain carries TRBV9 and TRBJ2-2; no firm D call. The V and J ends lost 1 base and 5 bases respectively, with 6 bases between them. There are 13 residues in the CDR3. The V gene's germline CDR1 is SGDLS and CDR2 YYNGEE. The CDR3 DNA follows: TGTGCCAGCAGCGTACGGCAGACCGGGGAGCTGTTTTTT. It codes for CASSVRQTGELFF.

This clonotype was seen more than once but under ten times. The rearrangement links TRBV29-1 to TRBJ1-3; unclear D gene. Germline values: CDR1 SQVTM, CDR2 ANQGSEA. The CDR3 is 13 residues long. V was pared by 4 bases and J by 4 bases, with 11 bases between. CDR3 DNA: TGCAGCGTTGTGACCCCCGTCGGAAACACCATATATTTT. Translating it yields CSVVTPVGNTIYF.

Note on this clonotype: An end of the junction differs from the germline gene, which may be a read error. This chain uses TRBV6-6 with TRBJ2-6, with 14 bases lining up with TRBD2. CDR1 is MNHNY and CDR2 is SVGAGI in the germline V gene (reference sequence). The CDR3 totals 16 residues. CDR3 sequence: CASGTSGGTGSNVLTF. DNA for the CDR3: TGTGCCAGCGGGACTAGCGGGGGCACTGGGTCCAACGTCCTGACTTTC.

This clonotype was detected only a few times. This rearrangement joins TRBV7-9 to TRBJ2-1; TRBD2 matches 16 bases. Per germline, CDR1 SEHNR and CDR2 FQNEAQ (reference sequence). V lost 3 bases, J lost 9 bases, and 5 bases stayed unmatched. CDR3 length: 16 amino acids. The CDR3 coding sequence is TGTGCCAGCAGCTTCCCGGGACTAGCGGGAGGGGCTGAGCAGTTCTTC. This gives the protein CASSFPGLAGGAEQFF.

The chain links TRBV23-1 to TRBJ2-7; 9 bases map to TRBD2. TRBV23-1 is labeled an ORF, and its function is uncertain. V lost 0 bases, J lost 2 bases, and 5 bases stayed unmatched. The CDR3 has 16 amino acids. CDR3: CASSQSPTSGAYEQYF. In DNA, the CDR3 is TGCGCCAGCAGTCAATCCCCGACTAGCGGTGCCTACGAGCAGTACTTC.

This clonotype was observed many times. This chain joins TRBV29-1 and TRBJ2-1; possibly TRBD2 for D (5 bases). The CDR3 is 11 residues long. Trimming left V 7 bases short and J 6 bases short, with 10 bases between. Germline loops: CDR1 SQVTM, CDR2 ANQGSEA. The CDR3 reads CSDEGGNEQFF. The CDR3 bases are TGCAGCGACGAGGGCGGCAATGAGCAGTTCTTC.

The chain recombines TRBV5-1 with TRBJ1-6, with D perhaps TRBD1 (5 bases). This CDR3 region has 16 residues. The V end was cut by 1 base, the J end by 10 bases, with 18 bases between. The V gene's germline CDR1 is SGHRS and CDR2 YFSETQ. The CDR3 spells CASSLRAGGESSPLHF. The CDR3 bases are TGCGCCAGCAGCTTGCGGGCTGGGGGTGAATCCTCACCCCTCCACTTT.

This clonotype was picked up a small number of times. The CDR3 protein is CASSPDSVGPQHF. The DNA for the CDR3 is TGCGCCAGCAGCCCGGACAGTGTGGGGCCCCAGCATTTT. The chain has TRBV5-1 and TRBJ1-5, with D possibly being TRBD1 (6 bases). V gave up 4 bases and J gave up 9 bases, with 14 bases separating them. The CDR3 has 13 residues. The germline V gene has CDR1 SGHRS and CDR2 YFSETQ.

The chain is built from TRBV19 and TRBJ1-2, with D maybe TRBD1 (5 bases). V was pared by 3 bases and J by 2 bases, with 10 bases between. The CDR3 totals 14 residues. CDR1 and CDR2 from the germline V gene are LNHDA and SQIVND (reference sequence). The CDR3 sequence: CASSITGRNYGYTF. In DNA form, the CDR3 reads TGTGCCAGTAGTATTACGGGACGGAACTATGGCTACACCTTC.

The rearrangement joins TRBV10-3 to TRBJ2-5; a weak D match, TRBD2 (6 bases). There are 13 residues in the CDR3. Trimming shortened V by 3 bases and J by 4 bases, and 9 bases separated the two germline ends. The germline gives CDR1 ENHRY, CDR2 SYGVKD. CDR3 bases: TGTGCCATCAGTGACCTCGGGGGAGAGACCCAGTACTTC. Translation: CAISDLGGETQYF.

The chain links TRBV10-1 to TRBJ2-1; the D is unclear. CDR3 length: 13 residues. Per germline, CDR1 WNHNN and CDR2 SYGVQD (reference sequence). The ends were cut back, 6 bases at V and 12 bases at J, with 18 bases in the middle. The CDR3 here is CASRLLTNSRQFF. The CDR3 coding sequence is TGCGCCAGCAGATTACTAACGAACTCCCGGCAGTTCTTC.

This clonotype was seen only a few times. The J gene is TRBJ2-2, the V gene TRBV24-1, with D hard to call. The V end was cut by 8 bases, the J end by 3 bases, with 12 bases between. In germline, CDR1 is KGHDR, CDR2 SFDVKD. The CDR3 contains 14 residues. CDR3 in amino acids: CATTERPDTGELFF. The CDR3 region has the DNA TGTGCCACCACCGAGAGGCCCGACACCGGGGAGCTGTTTTTT.

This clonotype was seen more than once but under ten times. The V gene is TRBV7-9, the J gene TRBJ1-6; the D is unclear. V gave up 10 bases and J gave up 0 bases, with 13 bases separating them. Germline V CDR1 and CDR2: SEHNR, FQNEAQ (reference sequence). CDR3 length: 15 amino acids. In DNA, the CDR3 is TGTGCCATCCCGTCAGAACCCTCCTATAATTCACCCCTCCACTTT. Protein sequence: CAIPSEPSYNSPLHF.

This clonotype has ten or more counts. In DNA form, the CDR3 reads TGTGCCAGCAGTCCCGGACTCTCCTACGAGCAGTACTTC. Its protein is CASSPGLSYEQYF. This chain joins TRBV28 and TRBJ2-7; TRBD2 is a possible D gene (5 bases). V lost 5 bases to trimming and J lost 0 bases, with 8 bases between them. Germline V gives CDR1 MDHEN, CDR2 SYDVKM. The CDR3 is made up of 13 amino acids. Supplemented by reference TRBV28 and TRBJ2-7, the full variable domain reads DVKVTQSSRYLVKRTGEKVFLECVQDMDHENMFWYRQDPGLGLRLIYFSYDVKMKEKGDIPEGYSVSREKKERFSLILESASTNQTSMYLCASSPGLSYEQYFGPGTRLTVT.